A single sample gave rise to the 2 T cell receptor beta chains below, sequenced in a study of regulatory T cells in long-lasting Graves disease. HTBI primers from iRepertoire and Arm-PCR of CDR3 regions yielded the TCR beta libraries. TCRdb reprocessed the multiplex PCR reads with MiXCR, giving one entry per CDR3 protein. The data contain roughly 450,000 distinct CDR3 sequences, less than 25% of them singletons. Time point denoted: persistent/refractory GD, antithyroid drugs over 5 years with positive TRAb. Scientists built the TCR library using RNA that was extracted from PBMCs. The sample consisted of peripheral blood mononuclear cells (PBMCs), taken when the disease was refractory, from a patient treated with antithyroid drugs. These receptors all stem from a female donor with Graves disease.

This clonotype has at least ten counts. The rearrangement joins TRBV7-9 to TRBJ1-1; D perhaps matches TRBD1 (5 bases). CDR3 length: 13 residues. The V end was cut by 8 bases, the J end by 1 base, with 11 bases between. Germline CDR1 and CDR2: SEHNR and FQNEAQ (reference sequence). CDR3 residues: CASVLGTNTEAFF. The CDR3 DNA reads TGTGCCAGCGTCCTAGGGACGAACACTGAAGCTTTCTTT.

The chain carries TRBV28 and TRBJ2-3, with D maybe TRBD2 (5 bases). Between the trimmed V and J ends, which lost 2 bases and 2 bases, there was a span of 8 bases. Per germline, CDR1 MDHEN and CDR2 SYDVKM. This CDR3 comprises 14 residues. In DNA, the CDR3 is TGTGCCAGCAGTTTAGGGCGGGCCACAGATACGCAGTATTTT. Translating it yields CASSLGRATDTQYF.